The 6 T cell receptor beta chains given below trace back to one sample, sequenced in a study of response to subunit inactivated influenza vaccine. TCRdb called the RT-PCR reads again in MiXCR, with one record for every CDR3 protein. The sample carries around 520,000 distinct CDR3 sequences, 10% to 15% recorded once. The input for sequencing was PBMCs from blood, taken on the day of vaccination. Receptor source: a man in his fifties who received an inactivated influenza vaccine.

This clonotype was observed a few times. The chain combines TRBV5-6 with TRBJ2-3, with D tentatively TRBD1 (6 bases). This CDR3 contains 16 residues. CDR1 and CDR2 from the germline V gene are SGHDT and YYEEEE. V was cut by 5 bases and J by 1 base, with 17 bases left in between. CDR3 DNA: TGTGCCAGCAGTACCGGGACATCCTGGGGCACAGATACGCAGTATTTT. Residues: CASSTGTSWGTDTQYF.

This clonotype was seen ten or more times. V gene TRBV7-8 combines with J gene TRBJ2-2, with D possibly being TRBD1 (6 bases). Germline values: CDR1 SGHVS, CDR2 FQNEAQ. Trimming shortened V by 2 bases and J by 0 bases, and 19 bases separated the two germline ends. CDR3 length: 19 amino acids. Here the CDR3 reads CASSLFTGTLITNTGELFF. The CDR3 DNA reads TGTGCCAGCAGCTTATTTACCGGGACACTGATCACGAACACCGGGGAGCTGTTTTTT.

This chain links TRBV29-1 with TRBJ2-1, with 7 positions matching TRBD1. V lost 6 bases and J lost 4; bases outside the gene matches: 3. CDR3 length: 12 residues. Germline V gene sequence: CDR1 SQVTM, CDR2 ANQGSEA. Here the CDR3 DNA reads TGCAGCGTCGCCAGGGGGTACAATGAGCAGTTCTTC. Its protein product is CSVARGYNEQFF.

The chain joins TRBV14 to TRBJ2-5, with TRBD1 matching 7 bases. The V gene's germline CDR1 is SGHDN and CDR2 FVKESK. This CDR3 region has 17 residues. Trimming removed 3 bases from V and 5 bases from J; junction bases left unmatched: 15. In DNA, the CDR3 is TGTGCCAGCAGCCATCTTAGGGGGCCCCACCAAGCGGAGACCCAGTACTTC. Protein: CASSHLRGPHQAETQYF.

This clonotype turned up a few times. The rearrangement uses TRBV5-5 and TRBJ1-2; no reliable D call. V lost 0 bases, J lost 10 bases, and 25 bases lay in between. The CDR3 totals 17 residues. CDR1 is SGHKS, CDR2 YYEKEE, per germline (reference sequence). CDR3 bases: TGTGCCAGCAGCTTGGCGGTTTCCACGACAACACTTTGGGACTACACCTTC. Translated: CASSLAVSTTTLWDYTF.

This clonotype appeared a few times. The chain is built from TRBV20-1 and TRBJ2-2; perhaps TRBD2 as D (6 bases). The CDR3 spans 16 residues. V lost 5 bases to trimming and J lost 1 base, with 17 bases between them. Germline CDR1 is DFQATT and CDR2 is SNEGSKA (reference sequence). The CDR3: CSAGAVLGGNTGELFF. In nucleotides, the CDR3 is TGCAGTGCTGGAGCGGTCTTGGGGGGGAACACCGGGGAGCTGTTTTTT.